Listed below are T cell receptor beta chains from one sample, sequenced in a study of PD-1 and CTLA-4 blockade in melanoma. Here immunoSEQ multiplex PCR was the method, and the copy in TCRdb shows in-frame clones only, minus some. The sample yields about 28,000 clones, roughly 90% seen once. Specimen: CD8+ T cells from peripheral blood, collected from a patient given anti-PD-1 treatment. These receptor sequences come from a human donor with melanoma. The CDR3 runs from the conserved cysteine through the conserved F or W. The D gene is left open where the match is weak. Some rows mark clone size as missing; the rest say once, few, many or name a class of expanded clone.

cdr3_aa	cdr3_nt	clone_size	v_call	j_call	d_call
CASSRLAGGPDTQYF	TGTGCCAGCAGCCGACTAGCGGGGGGGCCAGATACGCAGTATTTT	once	TRBV6-5	TRBJ2-3	TRBD2
CASSGRSYNEQFF	TGCGCCAGCAGCGGGAGATCCTACAATGAGCAGTTCTTC	-	TRBV10-2	TRBJ2-1	-
CASSERDRGEKLFF	TGTGCCAGCAGTGAGCGGGACAGGGGGGAAAAACTGTTTTTT	-	TRBV2	TRBJ1-4	TRBD1
CATSREGHDEQFF	TGTGCCACCAGCAGAGAAGGGCATGATGAGCAGTTCTTC	-	TRBV15	TRBJ2-1	-
CASKPLGGPLETQYF	TGTGCCAGCAAGCCCCTGGGGGGGCCATTAGAGACCCAGTACTTC	-	TRBV3-1/TRBV3-2	TRBJ2-5	-
CASSRDSPSYEQYF	TGTGCCAGCAGCCGAGATAGCCCCTCCTACGAGCAGTACTTC	few	TRBV13	TRBJ2-7	-
CASSEDFTDTQYF	TGCGCCAGCAGTGAGGACTTCACAGATACGCAGTATTTT	-	TRBV10-2	TRBJ2-3	-
CASSMDPNTEAFF	TGTGCCAGTAGTATGGACCCGAACACTGAAGCTTTCTTT	-	TRBV19	TRBJ1-1	-
CASSIGVDSSYEQYF	TGTGCCAGTAGTATAGGAGTCGATAGCTCCTACGAGCAGTACTTC	-	TRBV19	TRBJ2-7	-
CASSKEELVTPYGYTF	TGTGCCAGCAGCAAAGAAGAGTTGGTGACCCCCTATGGCTACACCTTC	once	TRBV21-1	TRBJ1-2	-
CASSPRTDPYEQYF	TGTGCCAGCAGCCCTAGGACTGATCCCTACGAGCAGTACTTC	-	TRBV7-9	TRBJ2-7	-
CASRGRGEGETQYF	TGTGCCAGCAGGGGCCGGGGGGAAGGAGAGACCCAGTACTTC	-	TRBV2	TRBJ2-5	TRBD2
CASRQGGEQYF	TGTGCCAGCAGGCAGGGAGGCGAGCAGTACTTC	-	TRBV6-5	TRBJ2-7	-
CASRLGPESSYNEQFF	TGTGCCAGCAGGCTGGGACCGGAAAGCTCCTACAATGAGCAGTTCTTC	-	TRBV11-2	TRBJ2-1	-
CAWSVLREGSEKLFF	TGTGCCTGGAGTGTCCTCAGGGAGGGGAGTGAAAAACTGTTTTTT	-	TRBV30	TRBJ1-4	-
CASSPLPPAPLHF	TGTGCCAGCTCCCCGCTCCCACCGGCACCCCTCCACTTT	-	TRBV18	TRBJ1-6	-
CASSISPQAGPSYEQYF	TGTGCCAGTAGTATCTCGCCCCAAGCGGGACCCTCCTACGAGCAGTACTTC	-	TRBV19	TRBJ2-7	TRBD2
CASIMEKSGEQFF	TGTGCCAGCATCATGGAAAAGTCGGGTGAGCAGTTCTTC	-	TRBV2	TRBJ2-1	-
CASSLGSGGHNEQFF	TGTGCCAGCAGCTTAGGGAGCGGGGGTCACAATGAGCAGTTCTTC	-	TRBV11-2	TRBJ2-1	TRBD2
CASSPGLEKAFF	TGTGCCAGCAGCCCAGGACTGGAGAAAGCTTTCTTT	-	TRBV7-9	TRBJ1-1	-
CATSGLAGGAGELFF	TGTGCCACCTCGGGACTAGCGGGAGGGGCCGGGGAGCTGTTTTTT	-	TRBV19	TRBJ2-2	TRBD2
CAISDSDGYTDTQYF	TGTGCCATCAGTGACTCCGACGGCTACACAGATACGCAGTATTTT	-	TRBV10-3	TRBJ2-3	-
CASSPRASNYGYTF	TGTGCCAGCAGCCCCCGGGCTTCGAACTATGGCTACACCTTC	once	TRBV6-5	TRBJ1-2	-
CASSMGRTTEAFF	TGTGCCAGCAGCATGGGACGGACCACTGAAGCTTTCTTT	once	TRBV28	TRBJ1-1	-
CASSHWTGGTEAFF	TGTGCCAGCAGCCATTGGACAGGTGGCACTGAAGCTTTCTTT	-	TRBV5-8	TRBJ1-1	TRBD1
CASSQVGETEAFF	TGTGCCAGCAGCCAAGTGGGGGAGACTGAAGCTTTCTTT	-	TRBV3-1/TRBV3-2	TRBJ1-1	-
CSAIDRNTIYF	TGCAGTGCCATAGACCGAAACACCATATATTTT	-	TRBV20-1	TRBJ1-3	-
CASGGNTEAFF	TGTGCCAGCGGGGGGAACACTGAAGCTTTCTTT	-	TRBV28	TRBJ1-1	-
CASSQEGGTEAFF	TGTGCCAGCAGCCAAGAAGGGGGCACTGAAGCTTTCTTT	few	TRBV4-2	TRBJ1-1	-
CATSDLLGQQYF	TGTGCCACCAGTGATTTGCTGGGACAGCAGTACTTC	-	TRBV24-1	TRBJ2-7	-
CAWSAVGNEQFF	TGTGCCTGGAGTGCCGTAGGGAATGAGCAGTTCTTC	-	TRBV30	TRBJ2-1	-
CACIRGSSYEQYF	TGTGCCTGTATAAGGGGGAGCTCCTACGAGCAGTACTTC	-	TRBV30	TRBJ2-7	-
CAWSNGGGREPQHF	TGTGCCTGGAGTAATGGGGGGGGTCGGGAGCCCCAGCATTTT	-	TRBV30	TRBJ1-5	-
CASSLATYEQYF	TGTGCCAGCAGCTTGGCAACGTACGAGCAGTACTTC	-	TRBV7-9	TRBJ2-7	-